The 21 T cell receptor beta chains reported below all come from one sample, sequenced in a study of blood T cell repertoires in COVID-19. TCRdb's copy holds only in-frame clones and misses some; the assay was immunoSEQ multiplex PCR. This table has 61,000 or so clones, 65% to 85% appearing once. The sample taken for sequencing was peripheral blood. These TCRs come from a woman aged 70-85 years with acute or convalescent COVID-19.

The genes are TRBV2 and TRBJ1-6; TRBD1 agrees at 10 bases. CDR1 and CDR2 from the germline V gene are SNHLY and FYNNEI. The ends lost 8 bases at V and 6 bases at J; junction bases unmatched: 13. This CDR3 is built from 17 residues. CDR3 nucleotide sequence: TGTGCCAGCTGTGGGACAGGGGACTTTTGGACTAATTCACCCCTCCACTTT. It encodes CASCGTGDFWTNSPLHF. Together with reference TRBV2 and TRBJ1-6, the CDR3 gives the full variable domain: EPEVTQTPSHQVTQMGQEVILRCVPISNHLYFYWYRQILGQKVEFLVSFYNNEISEKSEIFDDQFSVERPDGSNFTLKIRSTKLEDSAMYFCASCGTGDFWTNSPLHFGNGTRLTVT.

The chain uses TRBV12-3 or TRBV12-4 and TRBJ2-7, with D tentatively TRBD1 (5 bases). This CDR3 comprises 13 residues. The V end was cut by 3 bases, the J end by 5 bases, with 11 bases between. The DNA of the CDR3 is TGTGCCAGCAGTTTGGTAGGGGCCCACGAGCAGTACTTC. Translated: CASSLVGAHEQYF.

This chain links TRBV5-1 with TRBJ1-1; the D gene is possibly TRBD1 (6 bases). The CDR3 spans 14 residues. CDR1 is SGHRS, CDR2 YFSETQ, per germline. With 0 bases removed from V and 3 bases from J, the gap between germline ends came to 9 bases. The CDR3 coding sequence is TGCGCCAGCAGCTTGGACAGGGTATACACTGAAGCTTTCTTT. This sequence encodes CASSLDRVYTEAFF.

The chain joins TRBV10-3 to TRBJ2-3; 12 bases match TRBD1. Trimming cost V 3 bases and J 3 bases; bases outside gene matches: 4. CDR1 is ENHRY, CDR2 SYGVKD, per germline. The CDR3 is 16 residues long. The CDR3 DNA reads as TGTGCCATCAGTGACCAGGGACAGGGGGCGACAGATACGCAGTATTTT. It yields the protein CAISDQGQGATDTQYF.

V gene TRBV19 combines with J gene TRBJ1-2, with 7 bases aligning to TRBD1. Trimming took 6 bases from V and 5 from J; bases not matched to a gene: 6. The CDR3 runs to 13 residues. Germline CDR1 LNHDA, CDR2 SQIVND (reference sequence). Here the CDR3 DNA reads TGTGCCAGTAGCGACAGGGTAGGATATGGCTACACCTTC. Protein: CASSDRVGYGYTF.

The CDR3 nucleotides are TGCGCCAGCAGCCTGACAGGGGCGGGAGGAAACACCATATATTTT. Amino acid sequence: CASSLTGAGGNTIYF. The V call is TRBV4-1, the J call TRBJ1-3; 8 bases map to TRBD1. Germline loops: CDR1 MGHRA, CDR2 YSYEKL. The CDR3 has 15 residues. The J segment lost 4 bases and the V segment lost 4 bases, leaving 6 bases of the junction unmatched.

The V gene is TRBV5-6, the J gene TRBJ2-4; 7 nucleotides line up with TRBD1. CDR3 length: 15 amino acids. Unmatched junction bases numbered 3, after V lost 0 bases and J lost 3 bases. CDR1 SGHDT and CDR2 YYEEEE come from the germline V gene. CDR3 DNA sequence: TGTGCCAGCAGCTTGGGACAGGGCTACAAAAACATTCAGTACTTC. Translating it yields CASSLGQGYKNIQYF.

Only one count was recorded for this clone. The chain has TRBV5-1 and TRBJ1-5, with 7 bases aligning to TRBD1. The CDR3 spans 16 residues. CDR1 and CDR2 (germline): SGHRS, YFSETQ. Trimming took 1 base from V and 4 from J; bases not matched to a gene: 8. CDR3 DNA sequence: TGCGCCAGCAGCTTGCCGGGACAGAAACTAAATCAGCCCCAGCATTTT. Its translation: CASSLPGQKLNQPQHF.

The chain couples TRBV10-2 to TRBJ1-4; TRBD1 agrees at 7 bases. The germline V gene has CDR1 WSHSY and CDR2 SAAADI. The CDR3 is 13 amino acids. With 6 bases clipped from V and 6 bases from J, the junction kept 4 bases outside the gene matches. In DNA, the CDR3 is TGCGCCAGCAGGGAGGGGGCGGATGAAAAACTGTTTTTT. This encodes CASREGADEKLFF.

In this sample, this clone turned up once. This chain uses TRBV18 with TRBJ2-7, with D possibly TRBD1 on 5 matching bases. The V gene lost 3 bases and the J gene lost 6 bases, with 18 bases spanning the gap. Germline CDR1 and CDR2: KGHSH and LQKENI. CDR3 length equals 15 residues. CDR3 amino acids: CASSPTAGKGSEQYF. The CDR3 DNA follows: TGTGCCAGCTCACCTACGGCAGGGAAGGGATCCGAGCAGTACTTC.

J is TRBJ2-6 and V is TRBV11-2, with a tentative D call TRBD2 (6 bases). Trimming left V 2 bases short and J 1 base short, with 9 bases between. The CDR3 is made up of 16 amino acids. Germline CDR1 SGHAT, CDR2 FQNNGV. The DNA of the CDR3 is TGTGCCAGCAGCTTAAACAGCGGGTCTGGGGCCAACGTCCTGACTTTC. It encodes CASSLNSGSGANVLTF.

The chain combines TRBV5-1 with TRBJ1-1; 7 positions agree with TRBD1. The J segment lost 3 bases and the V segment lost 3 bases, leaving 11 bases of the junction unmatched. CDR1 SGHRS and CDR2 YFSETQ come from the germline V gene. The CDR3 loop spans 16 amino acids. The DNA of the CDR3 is TGCGCCAGCAGCTCTCTACAGGGGTCGAGGGACACTGAAGCTTTCTTT. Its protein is CASSSLQGSRDTEAFF.

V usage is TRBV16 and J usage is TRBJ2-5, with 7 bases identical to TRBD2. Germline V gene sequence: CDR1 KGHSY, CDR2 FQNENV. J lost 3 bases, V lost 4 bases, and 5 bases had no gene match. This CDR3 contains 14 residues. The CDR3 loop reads CASSPSGAEETQYF. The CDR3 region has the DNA TGTGCCAGCAGCCCAAGCGGGGCCGAAGAGACCCAGTACTTC.

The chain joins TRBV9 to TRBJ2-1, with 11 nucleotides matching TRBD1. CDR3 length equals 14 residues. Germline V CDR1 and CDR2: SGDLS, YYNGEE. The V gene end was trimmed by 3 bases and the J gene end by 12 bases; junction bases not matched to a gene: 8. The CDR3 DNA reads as TGTGCCAGCAGCGCGGGACAGGGGGGAATGAGGCAGTTCTTC. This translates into CASSAGQGGMRQFF.

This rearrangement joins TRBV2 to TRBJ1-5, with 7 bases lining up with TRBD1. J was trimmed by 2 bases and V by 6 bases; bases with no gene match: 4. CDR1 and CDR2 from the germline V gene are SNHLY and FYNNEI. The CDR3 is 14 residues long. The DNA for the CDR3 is TGTGCCAGCAGGCAGGGGGGTGGCAATCAGCCCCAGCATTTT. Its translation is CASRQGGGNQPQHF.

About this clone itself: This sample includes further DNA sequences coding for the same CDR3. Here the CDR3 reads CASSLKPNYGYTF. CDR3 in DNA: TGTGCCAGCAGTTTAAAGCCTAACTATGGCTACACCTTC. The chain recombines TRBV12-3 or TRBV12-4 with TRBJ1-2; D ambiguous. Trimming pared 2 bases from V and 0 bases from J, leaving 4 bases between. This CDR3 is built from 13 residues.

In DNA form, the CDR3 reads TGTGCCAGCTCACCACCGACCGGACAGGGAAATAACTATGGCTACACCTTC. Amino acid sequence: CASSPPTGQGNNYGYTF. The chain recombines TRBV18 with TRBJ1-2, with 8 bases fitting TRBD1. The CDR3 runs 17 residues. From germline, CDR1 is KGHSH and CDR2 LQKENI. The J segment lost 1 base and the V segment lost 0 bases, leaving 7 bases of the junction unmatched. The full variable domain, its missing parts supplied by reference TRBV18 and TRBJ1-2, is NAGVMQNPRHLVRRRGQEARLRCSPMKGHSHVYWYRQLPEEGLKFMVYLQKENIIDESGMPKERFSAEFPKEGPSILRIQQVVRGDSAAYFCASSPPTGQGNNYGYTFGSGTRLTVV.

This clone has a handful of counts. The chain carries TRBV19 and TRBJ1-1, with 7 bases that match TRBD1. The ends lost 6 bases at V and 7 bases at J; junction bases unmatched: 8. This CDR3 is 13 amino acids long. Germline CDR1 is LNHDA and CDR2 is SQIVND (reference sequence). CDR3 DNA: TGTGCCAGTAGGAACCGGGACAGACGTGAAGCTTTCTTT. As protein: CASRNRDRREAFF.

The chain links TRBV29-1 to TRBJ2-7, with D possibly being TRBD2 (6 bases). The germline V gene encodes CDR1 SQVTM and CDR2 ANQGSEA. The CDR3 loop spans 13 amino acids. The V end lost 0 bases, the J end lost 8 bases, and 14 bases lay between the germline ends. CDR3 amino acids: CSVEDLSGEKQYF. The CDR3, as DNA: TGCAGCGTTGAAGATCTATCGGGGGAAAAGCAGTACTTC.

This CDR3 is CASSTEQGAGDGYTF. CDR3 in DNA: TGTGCCAGTAGTACAGAACAGGGGGCGGGCGACGGCTACACCTTC. The chain links TRBV19 to TRBJ1-2, with 9 bases matching TRBD1. CDR3 length: 15 residues. V shed 4 bases and J 8 bases; nucleotides not matched to a gene: 11. Germline assignment: CDR1 LNHDA and CDR2 SQIVND (reference sequence). The whole variable domain, filled in from reference TRBV19 and TRBJ1-2, reads DGGITQSPKYLFRKEGQNVTLSCEQNLNHDAMYWYRQDPGQGLRLIYYSQIVNDFQKGDIAEGYSVSREKKESFPLTVTSAQKNPTAFYLCASSTEQGAGDGYTFGSGTRLTVV.

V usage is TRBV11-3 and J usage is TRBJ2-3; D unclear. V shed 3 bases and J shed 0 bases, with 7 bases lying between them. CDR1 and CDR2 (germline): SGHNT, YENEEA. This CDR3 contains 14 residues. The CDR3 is CASSFSRSTDTQYF. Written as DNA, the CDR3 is TGTGCCAGCAGCTTTTCGCGTAGCACAGATACGCAGTATTTT.